This T cell receptor beta chain was identified in a study of blood T cell repertoires in COVID-19. Study in general: Sample material is recorded as cDNA or gDNA derived from T cells, B-cell-depleted T cells, or PBMCs.

This clone was counted only a few times. Seattle patients were enrolled during active infection and followed longitudinally. This table comes from immunoSEQ multiplex PCR, and its TCRdb copy is limited to in-frame clones, with some not included. The repertoire consists of about 170,000 clones, with 85% occurring once and the leading ten covering approximately 8.1%. Germline values: CDR1 ENHRY, CDR2 SYGVKD. Trimming stripped 3 bases from V and 4 bases from J, with 15 bases between. The length of the CDR3 is 15 residues. This sequence was found in a woman of 80 years or more with COVID-19, enrolled during active disease. Sequenced sample: peripheral blood. This chain links TRBV10-3 with TRBJ1-2; D not resolved. The CDR3 loop is CAISDSNLEGYGYTF. The CDR3 DNA sequence: TGTGCCATCAGTGATAGTAACTTGGAGGGCTATGGCTACACCTTC.